These 16 T cell receptor beta chains came from one sample sequenced in a study of T cell responses to AZD1222 COVID-19 vaccine. The data were produced by immunoSEQ multiplex PCR, yet TCRdb's version contains in-frame clones alone and is incomplete. The table has around 100,000 clones, around 90% seen once. This specimen consisted of peripheral blood, obtained on day 0 of AZD1222 vaccination. The receptors were gathered from an adult in good health.

The chain carries TRBV20-1 and TRBJ1-2; unclear D gene. The CDR3 sequence is 10 residues long. Germline-derived CDR1 and CDR2 are DFQATT and SNEGSKA (reference sequence). The ends were cut back, 3 bases at V and 8 bases at J, with 7 bases in the middle. The CDR3 is CSARGVGYTF. The DNA of the CDR3 is TGCAGTGCTAGGGGAGTGGGCTACACCTTC.

The rearrangement uses TRBV6-5 and TRBJ2-7, with 10 bases identical to TRBD2. V was pared by 8 bases and J by 7 bases, with 11 bases of the junction left unmatched. The CDR3 spans 14 residues. CDR1 MNHEY and CDR2 SVGAGI come from the germline V gene. Here the CDR3 DNA reads TGTGCCAGCGGGGGGACTCTAGCGGGAGAGGAGCAGTACGTC. This translates into CASGGTLAGEEQYV.

This clone has only one observation. V usage is TRBV11-2 and J usage is TRBJ1-4, with D possibly TRBD1 on 5 matching bases. Germline V gene lookup returns CDR1 SGHAT and CDR2 FQNNGV. The CDR3 is 16 amino acids. With 6 bases removed from V and 2 bases from J, the gap between germline ends came to 16 bases. CDR3 region: CASSQEARGTNEKLFF. The CDR3 coding sequence is TGTGCCAGCAGTCAAGAGGCCCGGGGCACTAATGAAAAACTGTTTTTT.

V usage is TRBV12-3 or TRBV12-4 and J usage is TRBJ2-4; D is perhaps TRBD1 or TRBD2 (5 bases each). This CDR3 comprises 13 residues. V shed 5 bases and J shed 10 bases, with 15 bases lying between them. The CDR3 nucleotides read TGTGCCAGCAGTCCCGGGACGGCCCCTATTCAGTACTTC. Its translation is CASSPGTAPIQYF.

The V gene is TRBV6-5, the J gene TRBJ2-7; D might be TRBD1 (5 bases). Trimming stripped 6 bases from V and 3 bases from J, with 6 bases between. The germline CDR1 and CDR2 sequences are MNHEY and SVGAGI. This CDR3 comprises 11 residues. In nucleotides, the CDR3 is TGTGCCAGCAGCGACAGCTACGAGCAGTACTTC. As protein: CASSDSYEQYF.

The chain is built from TRBV18 and TRBJ2-1, with 8 bases aligning to TRBD2. The CDR3 is made up of 15 amino acids. J was trimmed by 13 bases and V by 0 bases; bases with no gene match: 11. Germline lookup yields CDR1 KGHSH and CDR2 LQKENI. The CDR3 reads CASSPPLAGGGYQFF. Here the CDR3 DNA reads TGTGCCAGCTCACCACCCCTAGCCGGGGGGGGATATCAGTTCTTC.

The chain is built from TRBV21-1 and TRBJ2-7; TRBD1, the table's D call, was not compared with the DNA. TRBV21-1 is assigned pseudogene status. The CDR3 runs 16 residues. The CDR3 coding sequence is TGTGCCAGCAGCACAAAGAGCCGGGACAGGGGCTACGAGCAGTACGTC. Protein product: CASSTKSRDRGYEQYV.

The gene calls are TRBV6-2 or TRBV6-3 and TRBJ2-2, with D hard to call. V lost 5 bases to trimming and J lost 6 bases, with 4 bases between them. Germline assignment: CDR1 MNHEY and CDR2 SVGEGT. CDR3 size: 11 residues. CDR3 residues: CASSGAGELFF. The CDR3 DNA reads TGTGCCAGCAGTGGGGCCGGGGAGCTGTTTTTT.

The CDR3 is CASSEFRLSNQPQHF. The DNA for the CDR3 is TGTGCCAGCAGTGAATTTAGGCTTAGCAATCAGCCCCAGCATTTT. The chain carries TRBV2 and TRBJ1-5; no definite D call. V dropped 2 bases and J dropped 0 bases, with 8 bases sitting between them. CDR3 size: 15 residues. CDR1 SNHLY and CDR2 FYNNEI come from the germline V gene.

The chain is built from TRBV6-1 and TRBJ1-3; the D gene is possibly TRBD1 (5 bases). The germline gives CDR1 MNHNS, CDR2 SASEGT. V gave up 0 bases and J gave up 0 bases, with 9 bases separating them. This CDR3 spans 16 amino acids. In DNA form, the CDR3 reads TGTGCCAGCAGTGAAGCCAGACAGTTCTCTGGAAACACCATATATTTT. The encoded protein is CASSEARQFSGNTIYF.

This rearrangement joins TRBV7-2 to TRBJ2-3; D is ambiguous. The CDR3 totals 14 residues. Trimming shortened V by 1 base and J by 0 bases, and 5 bases separated the two germline ends. The germline gives CDR1 SGHTA, CDR2 FQGNSA. The CDR3 protein is CASSLDGSTDTQYF. For the CDR3, the DNA is TGTGCCAGCAGCTTAGATGGTAGCACAGATACGCAGTATTTT. Variable domain in full (rest from reference TRBV7-2 and TRBJ2-3): GAGVSQSPSNKVTEKGKDVELRCDPISGHTALYWYRQSLGQGLEFLIYFQGNSAPDKSGLPSDRFSAERTGGSVSTLTIQRTQQEDSAVYLCASSLDGSTDTQYFGPGTRLTVL.

This clone was observed a handful of times. The chain joins TRBV19 to TRBJ1-5; weak D call: TRBD1 (6 bases). V was pared by 5 bases and J by 4 bases, with 15 bases between. Per germline, CDR1 LNHDA and CDR2 SQIVND (reference sequence). CDR3 length: 15 amino acids. The CDR3 protein is CASSAQGTGNQPQHF. The CDR3 DNA reads TGTGCCAGTAGTGCGCAGGGGACGGGGAATCAGCCCCAGCATTTT.

This sequence joins TRBV27 and TRBJ1-1; no definite D call. The CDR3 totals 14 residues. Germline V gene lookup returns CDR1 MNHEY and CDR2 SMNVEV (reference sequence). The V end lost 3 bases, the J end lost 7 bases, and 15 bases lay between the germline ends. The CDR3 nucleotides are TGTGCCAGCAGTTTGTCAGGCGCGTGGGGTGAAGCTTTCTTT. Its protein product is CASSLSGAWGEAFF.

V is TRBV6-6 and J is TRBJ1-4; no firm D call. V gave up 7 bases and J gave up 5 bases, with 5 bases separating them. Germline CDR1 and CDR2: MNHNY and SVGAGI (reference sequence). CDR3 size: 11 residues. CDR3 coding DNA: TGTGCCAGCATGGGAAATGAAAAACTGTTTTTT. As protein: CASMGNEKLFF.

The CDR3 bases are TGTGCCAGCAGCGGGTTAGAGGGACAGGGGAGCAATCAGCCCCAGCATTTT. Translated: CASSGLEGQGSNQPQHF. The chain carries TRBV9 and TRBJ1-5, with TRBD1 matching 10 bases. Germline V gene lookup returns CDR1 SGDLS and CDR2 YYNGEE. The CDR3 has 17 residues. Trimming at V came to 3 bases and at J to 1 base, leaving 7 bases not matched to a gene.

The chain has TRBV10-3 and TRBJ2-3; D may match TRBD1 or TRBD2 (5 bases each). The germline V and J ends were trimmed by 5 bases and 5 bases, with 14 bases remaining between them. This CDR3 has 14 residues. Germline V gene sequence: CDR1 ENHRY, CDR2 SYGVKD. Here the CDR3 reads CAISSGTALDTQYF. CDR3 sequence (DNA): TGTGCCATCAGTTCCGGGACCGCACTAGATACGCAGTATTTT.